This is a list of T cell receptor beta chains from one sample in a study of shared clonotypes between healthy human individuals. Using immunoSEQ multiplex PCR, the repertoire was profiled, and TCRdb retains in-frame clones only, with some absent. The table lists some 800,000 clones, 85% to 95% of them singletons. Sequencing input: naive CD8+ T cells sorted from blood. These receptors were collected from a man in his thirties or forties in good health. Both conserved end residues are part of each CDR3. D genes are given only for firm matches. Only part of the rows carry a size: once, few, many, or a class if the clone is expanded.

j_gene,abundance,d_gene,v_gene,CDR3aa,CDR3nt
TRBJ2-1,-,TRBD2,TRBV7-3,CASSLIPGGPHEQFF,TGTGCCAGCAGCTTAATACCGGGAGGGCCCCATGAGCAGTTCTTC
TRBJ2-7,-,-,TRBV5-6,CASTGRAGPPYEQYF,TGTGCCAGCACCGGACGGGCGGGACCGCCCTACGAGCAGTACTTC
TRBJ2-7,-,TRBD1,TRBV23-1,CASSHPPGQEFYEQYF,TGCGCCAGCAGTCATCCACCGGGACAGGAGTTCTACGAGCAGTACTTC
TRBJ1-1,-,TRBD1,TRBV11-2,CASSPDRGLNTEAFF,TGTGCCAGCAGCCCGGACAGGGGGCTGAACACTGAAGCTTTCTTT
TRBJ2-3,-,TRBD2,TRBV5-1,CASSLGLALTDTQYF,TGCGCCAGCAGCTTGGGACTAGCCCTCACAGATACGCAGTATTTT
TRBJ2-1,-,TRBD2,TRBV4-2,CASSPYLMTSGRDDEQFF,TGTGCCAGCAGCCCCTACCTAATGACTAGCGGGAGGGACGATGAGCAGTTCTTC
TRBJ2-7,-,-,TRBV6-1,CASSEGQGTSYEQYF,TGTGCCAGCAGTGAAGGGCAGGGTACCTCCTACGAGCAGTACTTC
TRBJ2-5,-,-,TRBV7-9,CASFASLETQYF,TGTGCCAGCTTCGCTAGCTTGGAGACCCAGTACTTC
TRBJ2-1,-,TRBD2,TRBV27,CASSPGLAVREQFF,TGTGCCAGCAGTCCGGGACTAGCGGTAAGGGAGCAGTTCTTC
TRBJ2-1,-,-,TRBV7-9,CASSFGKNEQFF,TGTGCCAGCAGTTTCGGGAAGAACGAGCAGTTCTTC
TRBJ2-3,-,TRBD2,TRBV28,CATTSEGLADTDTQYF,TGTGCCACCACTTCCGAAGGGCTAGCGGACACAGATACGCAGTATTTT
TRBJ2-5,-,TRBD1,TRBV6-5,CASTPQGAIGETQYF,TGTGCCAGCACCCCCCAGGGGGCGATCGGAGAGACCCAGTACTTC
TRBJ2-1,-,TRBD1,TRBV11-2,CASSDRAERSYNEQFF,TGTGCCAGCAGCGACAGGGCGGAACGCTCCTACAATGAGCAGTTCTTC
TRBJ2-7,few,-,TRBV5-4,CASSGGTYEQYF,TGTGCCAGCAGCGGAGGGACCTACGAGCAGTACTTC
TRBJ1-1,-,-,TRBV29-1,CSVEMTAEAFF,TGCAGCGTTGAAATGACAGCCGAAGCTTTCTTT
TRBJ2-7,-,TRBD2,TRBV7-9,CASSRAGGVPNEQYF,TGTGCCAGCAGCCGGGCGGGGGGGGTCCCCAACGAGCAGTACTTC
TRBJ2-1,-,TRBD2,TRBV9,CASRSNLAGGPDEQFF,TGTGCCAGCAGGAGTAACTTAGCGGGAGGGCCCGATGAGCAGTTCTTC
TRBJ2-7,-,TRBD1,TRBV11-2,CASSLGQGGYEQYF,TGTGCCAGCAGCTTAGGACAGGGTGGTTACGAGCAGTACTTC
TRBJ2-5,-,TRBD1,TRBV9,CASSGDSQETQYF,TGTGCCAGCAGCGGGGACAGTCAAGAGACCCAGTACTTC
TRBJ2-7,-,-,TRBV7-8,CASSLELTTSYEQYF,TGTGCCAGCAGCTTAGAACTCACAACGAGCTACGAGCAGTACTTC
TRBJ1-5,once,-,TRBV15,CATSRDAGGNQPQHF,TGTGCCACCAGCAGAGATGCCGGGGGCAATCAGCCCCAGCATTTT
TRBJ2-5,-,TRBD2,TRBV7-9,CASTSSGRAQETQYF,TGTGCCAGCACTTCTAGCGGGAGGGCCCAAGAGACCCAGTACTTC
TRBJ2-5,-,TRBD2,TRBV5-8,CASSHGEGLQETQYF,TGTGCCAGCAGCCACGGGGAGGGCCTCCAAGAGACCCAGTACTTC
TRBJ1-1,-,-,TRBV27,CASSTGRFTEAFF,TGTGCCAGCAGTACCGGACGGTTCACTGAAGCTTTCTTT